Following are 10 T cell receptor beta chains from one sample sequenced in a study of control samples from healthy donors and cancer patients (TCRdb year 2020). The library was prepared using the immunoSEQ multiplex PCR assay. TCRdb obtained this table from immuneACCESS and retained in-frame rearrangements with V and J assigned. These tables miss some clones; where compared with another copy, unresolved V genes account for less than half of the shortfall, and the remainder is unexplained. The sample table lists 85,000 to 100,000 clones, 85% to 95% of them with a count of one. The ten largest clonotypes hold about 8.8% of the sample. The sample comprised blood. Every receptor here comes from a man younger than 35 in good health.

About this clone: This sample includes further DNA sequences coding for the same CDR3. This CDR3 is CASSLVGQPQHF. The DNA for the CDR3 is TGTGCCAGCAGTTTAGTGGGTCAGCCCCAGCATTTT. The chain carries TRBV27 and TRBJ1-5; the D is unclear. This CDR3 region has 12 residues. The germline V gene encodes CDR1 MNHEY and CDR2 SMNVEV (reference sequence). The V end lost 2 bases, the J end lost 6 bases, and 5 bases lay between the germline ends.

Here the CDR3 reads CASSSHPRDLYNEQFF. As DNA, the CDR3 is TGTGCCAGCAGCTCTCACCCACGGGACCTGTACAATGAGCAGTTCTTC. V and J are TRBV7-8 and TRBJ2-1; tentatively, D is TRBD1 or TRBD2 (5 bases each). The CDR3 sequence is 16 residues long. The ends were cut back, 4 bases at V and 4 bases at J, with 17 bases in the middle. Germline V gene lookup returns CDR1 SGHVS and CDR2 FQNEAQ.

The V gene is TRBV6-5, the J gene TRBJ2-5; 10 positions match TRBD2. The CDR3 is made up of 15 amino acids. Germline values: CDR1 MNHEY, CDR2 SVGAGI. The J segment lost 5 bases and the V segment lost 6 bases, leaving 9 bases of the junction unmatched. CDR3 DNA sequence: TGTGCCAGCAGGGCTAGCGGGGGCGGGAAGGAGACCCAGTACTTC. Translation gives CASRASGGGKETQYF.

The V call is TRBV4-2, the J call TRBJ1-6, with 9 bases matching TRBD1. This CDR3 is built from 15 residues. Germline V gene sequence: CDR1 LGHNA, CDR2 YNFKEQ. Trimming cost V 0 bases and J 10 bases; bases outside gene matches: 4. The CDR3 spells CASSQEGTGNSPLHF. CDR3 nucleotide sequence: TGTGCCAGCAGCCAAGAGGGGACAGGGAACTCACCCCTCCACTTT.

The chain links TRBV7-9 to TRBJ2-3; 8 bases are shared with TRBD1. The V and J ends lost 1 base and 1 base, in that order; junction bases with no gene match: 7. The germline V gene has CDR1 SEHNR and CDR2 FQNEAQ (reference sequence). The CDR3 runs 17 residues. CDR3 in amino acids: CASSLGATGDGTDTQYF. In nucleotides, the CDR3 is TGTGCCAGCAGCTTAGGGGCGACAGGGGACGGCACAGATACGCAGTATTTT. The variable domain in full, completed from reference TRBV7-9 and TRBJ2-3, reads DTGVSQNPRHKITKRGQNVTFRCDPISEHNRLYWYRQTLGQGPEFLTYFQNEAQLEKSRLLSDRFSAERPKGSFSTLEIQRTEQGDSAMYLCASSLGATGDGTDTQYFGPGTRLTVL.

This chain connects TRBV5-8 to TRBJ1-1, with D hard to call. The CDR3 extends over 16 amino acids. Germline V gene sequence: CDR1 SGHTS, CDR2 YDEGEE. The germline V and J ends were trimmed by 0 bases and 1 base, with 13 bases remaining between them. The CDR3 here is CASSLDRVFWNTEAFF. The CDR3 DNA follows: TGTGCCAGCAGCTTGGATAGGGTTTTTTGGAACACTGAAGCTTTCTTT.

The rearrangement uses TRBV30 and TRBJ1-5, with unresolved D. The V end was cut by 3 bases, the J end by 2 bases, with 5 bases between. CDR1 is GTSNPN, CDR2 SVGIG, per germline (reference sequence). The CDR3 has 12 amino acids. The CDR3 DNA is TGTGCCTGGAGCATAGGCAATCAGCCCCAGCATTTT. Its translation: CAWSIGNQPQHF.

This rearrangement joins TRBV30 to TRBJ1-2; 8 bases line up with TRBD1. J was trimmed by 7 bases and V by 1 base; bases with no gene match: 2. The length of the CDR3 is 12 residues. CDR1 is GTSNPN, CDR2 SVGIG, per germline (reference sequence). The DNA for the CDR3 is TGTGCCTGGAGTGCCCAGGGGGCTGGCTACACCTTC. This codes for CAWSAQGAGYTF.

Regarding this clone: Other DNA variants within this sample encode the same CDR3. The chain joins TRBV19 to TRBJ1-1; 10 bases agree with TRBD1. The germline gives CDR1 LNHDA, CDR2 SQIVND (reference sequence). The CDR3 extends over 13 amino acids. The ends lost 4 bases at V and 5 bases at J; junction bases unmatched: 1. CDR3 nucleotides: TGTGCCAGTAGTAGGGACAGGGGAACTGAAGCTTTCTTT. This gives the protein CASSRDRGTEAFF.

CDR3 coding DNA: TGTGCCACCCGACCCCCAGGCTCCTACAATGAGCAGTTCTTC. It encodes CATRPPGSYNEQFF. V is TRBV28 and J is TRBJ2-1; no reliable D call. The length of the CDR3 is 14 residues. The V end lost 10 bases, the J end lost 0 bases, and 13 bases lay between the germline ends. The V gene's germline CDR1 is MDHEN and CDR2 SYDVKM.